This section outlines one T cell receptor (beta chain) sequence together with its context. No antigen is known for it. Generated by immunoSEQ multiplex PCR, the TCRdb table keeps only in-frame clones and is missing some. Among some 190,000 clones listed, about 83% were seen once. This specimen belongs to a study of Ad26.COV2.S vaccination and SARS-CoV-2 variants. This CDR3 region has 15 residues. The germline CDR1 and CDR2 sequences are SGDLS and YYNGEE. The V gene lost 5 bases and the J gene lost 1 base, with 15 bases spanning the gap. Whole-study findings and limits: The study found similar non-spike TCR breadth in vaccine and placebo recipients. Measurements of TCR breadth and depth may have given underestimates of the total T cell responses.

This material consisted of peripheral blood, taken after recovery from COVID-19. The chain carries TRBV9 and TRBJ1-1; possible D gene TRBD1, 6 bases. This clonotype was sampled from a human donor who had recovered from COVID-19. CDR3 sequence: CASRSPRQENTEAFF. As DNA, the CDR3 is TGTGCCAGCAGGTCCCCGAGACAGGAGAACACTGAAGCTTTCTTT.